Below, one TCR beta chain is given with its context. Its antigen is currently unknown. This may be a read error: a much more frequent sequence differs by one nucleotide. With a J-beta primer mix and a sample-barcoded 5' primer, a second PCR ran 7 to 11 cycles. Via MiXCR, TCRdb re-called the 5' RACE reads, giving one row per CDR3 protein. The data hold 800,000 to 950,000 distinct CDR3 sequences, with about 36% observed a single time. These data come from a study of blood T cells in healthy people across ages. About the research overall: Template switching picked up about one barcoded beta molecule for each two T cells.

Regarding the study as a whole: Diversity estimated from one million T cells was considered an underestimate.

This CDR3 is 14 amino acids long. Input material: blood. This clonotype originated in a man aged 18 to 29 in good health. This chain uses TRBV12-3 or TRBV12-4 with TRBJ2-5, with 7 bases aligning to TRBD2. In nucleotides, the CDR3 is TGTGCCAGCAGTTTCCGGGACTACTTAGAGGCCCAGTACTTC. Translating gives CASSFRDYLEAQYF.